Following are 24 T cell receptor beta chains from one sample sequenced in a study of CD8+CD57+ T cells in acquired aplastic anemia. Genomic DNA provided the template from which TCR beta VDJ and CDR3 profiles were obtained. TCRdb re-derived calls from the reads in MiXCR, one entry per CDR3 protein. The sample shows approximately 160,000 distinct CDR3 sequences, approximately 40% of them seen only once. Sequenced input: sorted CD4+, CD8+, or CD8+CD57+ T cells (not recorded which) from PBMCs. The receptors were sampled from a human donor in good health.

This clonotype was detected many times. The chain couples TRBV13 to TRBJ2-1, with 7 bases fitting TRBD2. This CDR3 is 16 amino acids long. The ends lost 2 bases at V and 5 bases at J; junction bases unmatched: 9. Germline CDR1 reads PRHDT; CDR2 reads FYEKMQ (reference sequence). The CDR3 DNA reads as TGTGCCAGCAGCTTATATGGCGGGAGAACGAACAATGAGCAGTTCTTC. It specifies CASSLYGGRTNNEQFF.

Here the CDR3 reads CASSATSGRSYNEQFF. CDR3 nucleotide sequence: TGTGCCAGCAGCGCAACTAGCGGCCGGTCCTACAATGAGCAGTTCTTC. This sequence joins TRBV11-2 and TRBJ2-1, with 8 positions matching TRBD2. In germline, CDR1 is SGHAT, CDR2 FQNNGV. The V and J ends lost 5 bases and 1 base, in that order; junction bases with no gene match: 7. The CDR3 has 16 amino acids.

The table lists this clonotype with many counts. The J gene is TRBJ2-5, the V gene TRBV6-1, with 7 bases that match TRBD2. V lost 6 bases to trimming and J lost 2 bases; unmatched junction nucleotides: 12. From germline, CDR1 is MNHNS and CDR2 SASEGT. CDR3 length equals 16 residues. The DNA for the CDR3 is TGTGCCAGCAGGTGGGCACTAGCGAATGAACAAGAGACCCAGTACTTC. Translated: CASRWALANEQETQYF.

This clonotype was counted ten times or more. This rearrangement joins TRBV15 to TRBJ2-1; TRBD2 matches 11 bases. From germline, CDR1 is LNHNV and CDR2 YYDKDF (reference sequence). The J segment lost 8 bases and the V segment lost 1 base, leaving 19 bases of the junction unmatched. This CDR3 is 20 amino acids long. Here the CDR3 reads CATSRVLGSGVAGGRDEQFF. The CDR3 region has the DNA TGTGCCACCAGCAGAGTATTGGGATCCGGAGTAGCGGGGGGGCGCGATGAGCAGTTCTTC.

This rearrangement joins TRBV20-1 to TRBJ1-1; no definite D call. The CDR3 has 13 residues. Germline CDR1 DFQATT, CDR2 SNEGSKA (reference sequence). Trimming took 2 bases from V and 1 from J, leaving 8 bases between them. The CDR3, as DNA: TGCAGTGCTAGATCACAGCCGAACACTGAAGCTTTCTTT. Amino acid sequence: CSARSQPNTEAFF.

The chain couples TRBV20-1 to TRBJ1-6, with TRBD1 matching over 9 bases. The ends lost 6 bases at V and 6 bases at J; junction bases unmatched: 12. In germline, CDR1 is DFQATT, CDR2 SNEGSKA (reference sequence). This CDR3 is 16 amino acids long. The CDR3 DNA follows: TGCAGTGCCGACAAAGCCGGGACAGGGCGTAATTCACCCCTCCACTTT. This encodes CSADKAGTGRNSPLHF.

V gene TRBV7-8 combines with J gene TRBJ2-1, with TRBD2 matching 14 bases. CDR1 is SGHVS, CDR2 FQNEAQ, per germline. V shed 5 bases, J shed 12 bases, and the junction held 12 bases outside the gene matches. The length of the CDR3 is 16 residues. The CDR3 protein is CASSNRLAGGFNGQFF. CDR3 nucleotide sequence: TGTGCCAGCAGCAACAGACTAGCGGGAGGGTTTAACGGGCAGTTCTTC. Combining the CDR3 with reference TRBV7-8 and TRBJ2-1 gives the whole variable domain GAGVSQSPRYKVAKRGQDVALRCDPISGHVSLFWYQQALGQGPEFLTYFQNEAQLDKSGLPSDRFFAERPEGSVSTLKIQRTQQEDSAVYLCASSNRLAGGFNGQFFGPGTRLTVL.

V gene TRBV7-8 combines with J gene TRBJ2-7; no clear D. V was trimmed by 5 bases and J by 1 base, leaving 12 bases between them. CDR3 length: 14 amino acids. Germline loops: CDR1 SGHVS, CDR2 FQNEAQ. CDR3: CASSPLGVSYEQYF. The CDR3 nucleotides are TGTGCCAGCAGCCCGCTCGGTGTGTCCTACGAGCAGTACTTC.

This clonotype was seen a handful of times. The V and J genes are TRBV18 and TRBJ1-5, with 9 bases lining up with TRBD1. The CDR3 is 15 residues long. After removal of 3 bases from V and 3 bases from J, the junction contained 3 bases not matched to a gene. From germline, CDR1 is KGHSH and CDR2 LQKENI. CDR3 in DNA: TGTGCCAGCTCACCCGGACAGGGGTACAATCAGCCCCAGCATTTT. As protein: CASSPGQGYNQPQHF.

The chain links TRBV20-1 to TRBJ2-1; 8 bases fit TRBD2. Germline V lookup: CDR1 DFQATT, CDR2 SNEGSKA (reference sequence). The CDR3 contains 16 residues. Losses at the gene ends were 3 bases for V and 3 bases for J; bases not matched to a gene: 10. The CDR3 sequence is CSARPITSGDYNEQFF. The CDR3 DNA reads TGCAGTGCTAGGCCGATCACTAGCGGCGACTACAATGAGCAGTTCTTC.

There are many counts of this clonotype. The chain joins TRBV20-1 to TRBJ2-5, with 8 nucleotides matching TRBD2. In germline, CDR1 is DFQATT, CDR2 SNEGSKA (reference sequence). The ends lost 0 bases at V and 5 bases at J; junction bases unmatched: 14. This CDR3 comprises 17 residues. CDR3 bases: TGCAGTGCTAGAGATAGTAGGAGCGGGGGTACTTGGGAGACCCAGTACTTC. Its protein is CSARDSRSGGTWETQYF.

V is TRBV24-1 and J is TRBJ2-5; no reliable D call. The CDR3 spans 14 residues. V lost 4 bases and J 6 bases, leaving 14 bases between the germline ends. Per the germline V gene, CDR1 is KGHDR and CDR2 is SFDVKD. The DNA of the CDR3 is TGTGCCACCAGTGACCTGGGCCTCACGCAGACCCAGTACTTC. It translates to CATSDLGLTQTQYF.

This chain links TRBV5-8 with TRBJ1-1, with D unclear. CDR3 length equals 11 residues. Germline V gene lookup returns CDR1 SGHTS and CDR2 YDEGEE. Trimming shortened V by 7 bases and J by 0 bases, and 4 bases separated the two germline ends. The CDR3 DNA follows: TGTGCCAGCGGAGTGAACACTGAAGCTTTCTTT. Encoded protein: CASGVNTEAFF.

The chain is built from TRBV12-3 or TRBV12-4 and TRBJ2-3, with 8 bases that match TRBD2. With 4 bases clipped from V and 3 bases from J, the junction kept 6 bases outside the gene matches. This CDR3 is built from 15 residues. The CDR3 spells CASSSGLVRTDTQYF. CDR3 nucleotide sequence: TGTGCCAGCAGTTCGGGACTAGTGAGAACAGATACGCAGTATTTT.

The chain is built from TRBV29-1 and TRBJ2-7; D might be TRBD1 (6 bases). Germline CDR1 is SQVTM and CDR2 is ANQGSEA. Trimming removed 4 bases at V and 0 bases at J, with 13 bases between. The CDR3 totals 14 residues. The chain's CDR3 is CSVVAQGSSYEQYF. The CDR3 coding sequence is TGCAGCGTTGTGGCGCAGGGGAGCTCCTACGAGCAGTACTTC.

Many counts were recorded for this clonotype. This CDR3 is CSAAPGGGGETQYF. The CDR3, as DNA: TGCAGTGCGGCTCCCGGGGGGGGAGGGGAGACCCAGTACTTC. This sequence joins TRBV20-1 and TRBJ2-5; TRBD2 matches 8 bases. V lost 6 bases and J lost 5; bases outside the gene matches: 11. Germline CDR1 is DFQATT and CDR2 is SNEGSKA (reference sequence). This CDR3 spans 14 amino acids.

This chain joins TRBV6-1 and TRBJ1-5; 8 positions agree with TRBD1. Germline CDR1 reads MNHNS; CDR2 reads SASEGT. V was pared by 6 bases and J by 4 bases, with 14 bases of the junction left unmatched. This CDR3 is 17 amino acids long. Here the CDR3 reads CASRRQGSQASNQPQHF. In nucleotides, the CDR3 is TGTGCCAGCAGAAGACAGGGGTCTCAAGCGTCTAATCAGCCCCAGCATTTT.

The V gene is TRBV7-2, the J gene TRBJ1-2; D gene uncertain. Trimming pared 1 base from V and 7 bases from J, leaving 7 bases between. The CDR3 is 12 residues long. Germline V gene data show CDR1 as SGHTA and CDR2 as FQGNSA. The DNA of the CDR3 is TGTGCCAGCAGCTTAGATGAAGGTGGCTACACCTTC. Its translation is CASSLDEGGYTF.

This clonotype was seen more than once but under ten times. V usage is TRBV10-3 and J usage is TRBJ1-2; D gene uncertain. Deletions cut 4 bases from V and 5 bases from J, with 11 bases between. Germline CDR1 ENHRY, CDR2 SYGVKD. The CDR3 spans 13 residues. The CDR3 DNA sequence: TGTGCCATCAGTGTGCAGGAAGGGTATGGCTACACCTTC. It yields the protein CAISVQEGYGYTF.

This clonotype occurred many times. This rearrangement joins TRBV5-1 to TRBJ1-4; weak D call: TRBD1 (5 bases). V was cut by 0 bases and J by 5 bases, with 8 bases left in between. Looked up from germline, CDR1 is SGHRS and CDR2 is YFSETQ. The CDR3 is 14 amino acids. CDR3 bases: TGCGCCAGCAGCTTGGGGGGGTGGAATGAAAAACTGTTTTTT. Translation: CASSLGGWNEKLFF.

The CDR3 sequence: CATSFEEQDTEAFF. The CDR3 coding sequence is TGTGCCACCAGCTTTGAGGAGCAGGACACTGAAGCTTTCTTT. The chain carries TRBV15 and TRBJ1-1; D not certain. In germline, CDR1 is LNHNV, CDR2 YYDKDF (reference sequence). Trimming removed 5 bases at V and 3 bases at J, with 13 bases between. This CDR3 comprises 14 residues.

This clonotype was counted many times. The V and J genes are TRBV15 and TRBJ2-7; TRBD1 matches at 8 bases. Trimming removed 0 bases from V and 5 bases from J; junction bases left unmatched: 6. Germline lookup yields CDR1 LNHNV and CDR2 YYDKDF (reference sequence). This CDR3 has 15 residues. This chain's CDR3 is CATSRETGARDEQYF. The CDR3 nucleotides are TGTGCCACCAGCAGAGAGACAGGGGCGAGGGACGAGCAGTACTTC. The full variable domain, in which reference TRBV15 and TRBJ2-7 provide the parts outside the CDR3, is DAMVIQNPRYQVTQFGKPVTLSCSQTLNHNVMYWYQQKSSQAPKLLFHYYDKDFNNEADTPDNFQSRRPNTSFCFLDIRSPGLGDTAMYLCATSRETGARDEQYFGPGTRLTVT.

The table lists this clonotype with many counts. The chain combines TRBV6-5 with TRBJ1-6, with D possibly being TRBD1 (6 bases). Germline V gene sequence: CDR1 MNHEY, CDR2 SVGAGI. This CDR3 region has 15 residues. V was cut by 2 bases and J by 6 bases, with 11 bases left in between. CDR3 sequence reads: CASSYQDRLNSPLHF. The CDR3 DNA reads as TGTGCCAGCAGTTACCAGGACAGACTTAATTCACCCCTCCACTTT.

In its sample, this clonotype was seen many times. The genes are TRBV7-9 and TRBJ2-1, with D tentatively TRBD2 (5 bases). The CDR3 runs to 15 residues. V gave up 8 bases and J gave up 7 bases, with 21 bases separating them. Germline CDR1 and CDR2: SEHNR and FQNEAQ (reference sequence). CDR3 DNA sequence: TGTGCCAGCGTTGGTAAGGCGCGACTATCTAATGAGCAGTTCTTC. This translates into CASVGKARLSNEQFF.